Below are 21 T cell receptor beta chains sequenced from a single sample in a study of blood T cell repertoires in COVID-19. Clones were read by immunoSEQ multiplex PCR, and TCRdb kept only the in-frame ones, dropping some. The repertoire holds hundreds of thousands of clones, around nine tenths seen once, with just under 7.5% in the top ten. Input material: peripheral blood. These receptors were taken from a woman in her seventies with COVID-19, enrolled during active disease.

This clone has a single count. The V call is TRBV4-1, the J call TRBJ2-6; 10 nucleotides align to TRBD1. The CDR3 sequence is 19 residues long. Germline CDR1 reads MGHRA; CDR2 reads YSYEKL. Losses at the gene ends were 0 bases for V and 4 bases for J; bases not matched to a gene: 9. The DNA of the CDR3 is TGCGCCAGCAGCCAAGAGAGGGACAGGGGATTGTTAGGGGCCAACGTCCTGACTTTC. This encodes CASSQERDRGLLGANVLTF.

Turning to this clone: At one end, the junction sequence differs from germline, possibly due to a read error. The CDR3: CATSRTGVTSYNEQFF. Written as DNA, the CDR3 is TGCGCCACCAGTCGAACAGGGGTTACCTCCTACAATGAGCAGTTCTTC. The chain combines TRBV10-1 with TRBJ2-1, with 7 bases identical to TRBD1. This CDR3 is 16 amino acids long. The germline gives CDR1 WNHNN, CDR2 SYGVQD (reference sequence).

The chain couples TRBV4-1 to TRBJ1-2; D is possibly TRBD1 (5 bases). V lost 1 base and J lost 4, with 19 bases in between. The CDR3 totals 17 residues. Germline-derived CDR1 and CDR2 are MGHRA and YSYEKL. The CDR3 reads CASSQAISLDGAYGYTF. The CDR3 DNA sequence: TGCGCCAGCAGCCAAGCTATCTCCTTGGATGGGGCCTATGGCTACACCTTC.

The gene calls are TRBV2 and TRBJ2-1, with D possibly matching TRBD2 (6 bases). V lost 2 bases to trimming and J lost 9 bases, with 17 bases between them. Germline V gene lookup returns CDR1 SNHLY and CDR2 FYNNEI. The CDR3 runs to 15 residues. In nucleotides, the CDR3 is TGTGCCAGCAGTGAATCGGGCAGGGAGGTTTCTGAGCAGTTCTTC. It encodes CASSESGREVSEQFF.

This sequence joins TRBV18 and TRBJ2-1; TRBD2 matches at 7 bases. Germline V gives CDR1 KGHSH, CDR2 LQKENI. V lost 6 bases and J lost 10; bases outside the gene matches: 6. CDR3 length: 12 residues. CDR3 amino acids: CASSPGTNEQFF. CDR3 DNA: TGTGCCAGCTCCCCTGGGACTAACGAGCAGTTCTTC.

This sequence joins TRBV9 and TRBJ1-2; 10 positions agree with TRBD1. Losses at the gene ends were 2 bases for V and 4 bases for J; bases not matched to a gene: 17. The CDR3 has 19 amino acids. Germline V gene data show CDR1 as SGDLS and CDR2 as YYNGEE. The CDR3 loop reads CASSVLSGTGASVGYGYTF. For the CDR3, the DNA is TGTGCCAGCAGCGTCCTTTCCGGGACAGGGGCCTCCGTTGGCTATGGCTACACCTTC.

Concerning this clone itself: Other DNA sequences in the sample encode the same CDR3. This chain uses TRBV2 with TRBJ1-5; weak D call: TRBD1 (5 bases). The germline V and J ends were trimmed by 8 bases and 4 bases, with 15 bases remaining between them. Germline V gives CDR1 SNHLY, CDR2 FYNNEI. The CDR3 sequence is 14 residues long. CDR3 DNA: TGTGCCAGCTCAGGGCAGGGAGGAAATCAGCCCCAGCATTTT. Its protein product is CASSGQGGNQPQHF.

V gene TRBV3-1 (or the pseudogene TRBV3-2) combines with J gene TRBJ1-5; no reliable D call. Trimming cost V 0 bases and J 5 bases, with 5 bases left between them. Germline V gene sequence: CDR1 LGHDT, CDR2 YNNKEL (reference sequence). This CDR3 has 13 amino acids. The CDR3 spells CASSQERDQPQHF. In DNA, the CDR3 is TGTGCCAGCAGCCAAGAACGGGATCAGCCCCAGCATTTT.

The chain joins TRBV2 to TRBJ2-3; TRBD1 agrees at 7 bases. The CDR3 extends over 16 amino acids. After removal of 5 bases from V and 2 bases from J, the junction contained 10 bases not matched to a gene. CDR1 is SNHLY and CDR2 is FYNNEI in the germline V gene. CDR3 coding DNA: TGTGCCAGCAGTCCCCAACCCGGGACAGCCACAGATACGCAGTATTTT. Encoded protein: CASSPQPGTATDTQYF.

The chain links TRBV4-3 to TRBJ2-7; 7 bases agree with TRBD1. Per the germline V gene, CDR1 is LGHNA and CDR2 is YSLEER. The junction had 4 bases not matched to a gene; V was cut back by 0 bases and J by 2 bases. The length of the CDR3 is 15 residues. The CDR3 is CASSQEQGQTYEQYF. DNA for the CDR3: TGCGCCAGCAGCCAAGAACAGGGACAGACCTACGAGCAGTACTTC.

The chain recombines TRBV2 with TRBJ1-5; weak D call: TRBD1 (5 bases). The CDR3 spans 13 residues. V was clipped by 6 bases and J by 5 bases, with 11 bases between them. Germline CDR1 and CDR2: SNHLY and FYNNEI. Here the CDR3 DNA reads TGTGCCAGCAGAGGGGCCGAATATCAGCCCCAGCATTTT. Its protein product is CASRGAEYQPQHF.

The rearrangement links TRBV7-2 to TRBJ1-1; maybe TRBD1 (6 bases). The CDR3 is 14 residues long. Trimming took 7 bases from V and 3 from J, leaving 15 bases between them. Germline V CDR1 and CDR2: SGHTA, FQGNSA. CDR3 DNA: TGTGCCAGCACCAGAGGACAGACATACACTGAAGCTTTCTTT. As protein: CASTRGQTYTEAFF.

The rearrangement joins TRBV5-1 to TRBJ1-2; 8 nucleotides agree with TRBD1. The CDR3 runs 13 residues. From germline, CDR1 is SGHRS and CDR2 YFSETQ. The V gene end was trimmed by 4 bases and the J gene end by 7 bases; junction bases not matched to a gene: 6. This CDR3 is CASSQGAPFGYTF. CDR3 nucleotides: TGCGCCAGCAGCCAGGGGGCGCCTTTTGGCTACACCTTC.

This clone occurred a few times. The chain uses TRBV2 and TRBJ1-5; perhaps TRBD1 as D (5 bases). The V end was cut by 3 bases, the J end by 2 bases, with 11 bases between. The CDR3 consists of 15 residues. CDR1 is SNHLY, CDR2 FYNNEI, per germline. The CDR3 spells CASSEGPKGNQPQHF. As DNA, the CDR3 is TGTGCCAGCAGTGAGGGGCCGAAGGGCAATCAGCCCCAGCATTTT. The whole variable domain, filled in from reference TRBV2 and TRBJ1-5, reads EPEVTQTPSHQVTQMGQEVILRCVPISNHLYFYWYRQILGQKVEFLVSFYNNEISEKSEIFDDQFSVERPDGSNFTLKIRSTKLEDSAMYFCASSEGPKGNQPQHFGDGTRLSIL.

Regarding this clone: One end of the junction varies from germline; a read error may be responsible. J is TRBJ2-1 and V is TRBV5-5; 13 nucleotides agree with TRBD2. The CDR3 totals 12 residues. Germline CDR1 reads SGHKS; CDR2 reads YYEKEE (reference sequence). DNA of the CDR3: TGTGCCAGCAGCGAACTAGCGGGGGGGCCTGTCTTC. Residues: CASSELAGGPVF.

Here the CDR3 DNA reads TGTGCCACCAGTGATGGCCCTCAAGAGACCCAGTACTTC. Amino acids: CATSDGPQETQYF. This sequence joins TRBV24-1 and TRBJ2-5; unclear D gene. Trimming left V 3 bases short and J 2 bases short, with 6 bases between. The germline V gene has CDR1 KGHDR and CDR2 SFDVKD. The CDR3 covers 13 residues.

The V call is TRBV2, the J call TRBJ1-3; no clear D gene. The germline CDR1 and CDR2 sequences are SNHLY and FYNNEI. CDR3 length: 12 amino acids. V dropped 4 bases and J dropped 4 bases, with 5 bases sitting between them. The CDR3: CASSGGGNTIYF. The CDR3 coding sequence is TGTGCCAGCAGTGGCGGAGGAAACACCATATATTTT.

About this clone: The junction departs from germline at one end; a sequencing error may be responsible. The chain has TRBV7-2 and TRBJ1-6, with 9 bases fitting TRBD1. The CDR3 covers 15 residues. CDR1 SGHTA and CDR2 FQGNSA come from the germline V gene. Here the CDR3 DNA reads TGTGTCAGCAGCTCCCCGGGACAGGGTGCTAGGCCCCTCCACTTT. Amino acids: CVSSSPGQGARPLHF.

In its sample, this clone was seen many times. The V and J genes are TRBV27 and TRBJ2-7; 9 bases align to TRBD2. This CDR3 is 13 amino acids long. V was pared by 5 bases and J by 7 bases, with 6 bases of the junction left unmatched. Germline V gene lookup returns CDR1 MNHEY and CDR2 SMNVEV (reference sequence). The CDR3 bases are TGTGCCAGCAGTAGGACTAGCGTGGGTGAGCAGTACTTC. This gives the protein CASSRTSVGEQYF.

This sequence joins TRBV6-2 or TRBV6-3 and TRBJ2-1, with 8 nucleotides matching TRBD2. This CDR3 spans 15 amino acids. Germline V lookup: CDR1 MNHEY, CDR2 SVGEGT. V was clipped by 2 bases and J by 5 bases; unmatched bases: 5. This chain's CDR3 is CASSYGQRGHNEQFF. CDR3 nucleotides: TGTGCCAGCAGTTACGGCCAGCGGGGGCACAATGAGCAGTTCTTC.

The chain's CDR3 is CASSSTGGLYNEQFF. DNA for the CDR3: TGTGCCAGCAGCTCGACAGGGGGGCTTTACAATGAGCAGTTCTTC. This rearrangement joins TRBV7-2 to TRBJ2-1, with 9 nucleotides matching TRBD1. The germline V gene encodes CDR1 SGHTA and CDR2 FQGNSA. The CDR3 is 15 residues long. Trimming cost V 4 bases and J 4 bases; bases outside gene matches: 5.